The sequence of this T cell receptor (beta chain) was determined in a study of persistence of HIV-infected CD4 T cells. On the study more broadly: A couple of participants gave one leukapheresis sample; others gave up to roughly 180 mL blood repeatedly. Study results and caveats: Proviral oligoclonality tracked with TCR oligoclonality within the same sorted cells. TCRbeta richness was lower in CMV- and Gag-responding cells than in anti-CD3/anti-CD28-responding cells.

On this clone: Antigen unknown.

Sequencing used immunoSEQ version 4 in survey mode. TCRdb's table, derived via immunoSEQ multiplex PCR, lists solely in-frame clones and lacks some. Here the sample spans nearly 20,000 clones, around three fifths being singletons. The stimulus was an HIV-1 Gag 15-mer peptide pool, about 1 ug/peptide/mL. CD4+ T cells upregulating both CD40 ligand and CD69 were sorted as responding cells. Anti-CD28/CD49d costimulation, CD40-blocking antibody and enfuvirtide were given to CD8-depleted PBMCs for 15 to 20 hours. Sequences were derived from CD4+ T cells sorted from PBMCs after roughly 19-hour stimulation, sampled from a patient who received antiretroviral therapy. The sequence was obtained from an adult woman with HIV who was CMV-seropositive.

The CDR3, as DNA: TGTGCCAGCAGCGTAGAACATCAGGATGGCTACACCTTC. Its protein is CASSVEHQDGYTF. The chain uses TRBV9 and TRBJ1-2; D not certain. This CDR3 is built from 13 residues. V was trimmed by 0 bases and J by 6 bases, leaving 9 bases between them. CDR1 SGDLS and CDR2 YYNGEE come from the germline V gene.